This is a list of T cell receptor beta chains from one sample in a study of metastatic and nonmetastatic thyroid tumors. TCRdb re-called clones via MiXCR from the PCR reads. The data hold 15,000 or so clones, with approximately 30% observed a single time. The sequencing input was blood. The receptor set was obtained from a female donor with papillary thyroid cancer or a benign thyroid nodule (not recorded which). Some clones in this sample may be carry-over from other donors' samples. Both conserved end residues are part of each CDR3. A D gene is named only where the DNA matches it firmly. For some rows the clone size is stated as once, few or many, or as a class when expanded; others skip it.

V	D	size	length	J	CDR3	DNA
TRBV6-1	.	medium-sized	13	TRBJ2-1	CASEERDHNEQFF	TGTGCCAGCGAGGAGAGGGATCACAATGAGCAGTTCTTC
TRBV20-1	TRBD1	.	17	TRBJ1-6	CSARDRGSGTGNSPLHF	TGCAGTGCTAGAGATCGGGGATCCGGGACAGGGAATTCACCCCTCCACTTT
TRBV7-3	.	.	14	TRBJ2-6	CASSPSVEAKFVTF	TGTGCCAGCAGCCCCTCCGTAGAGGCCAAGTTCGTGACTTTC
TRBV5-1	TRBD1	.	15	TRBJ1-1	CASYRTGQGASEAFF	TGCGCCAGCTACCGGACGGGACAGGGGGCTTCTGAAGCTTTCTTT
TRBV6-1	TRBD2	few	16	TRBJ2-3	CASKPLLGRDADTQYF	TGTGCCAGCAAACCCCTTTTAGGGAGGGACGCAGATACGCAGTATTTT
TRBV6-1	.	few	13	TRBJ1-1	CASKRQLNTEAFF	TGTGCCAGCAAGAGACAATTGAACACTGAAGCTTTCTTT
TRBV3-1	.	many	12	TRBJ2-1	CASSNPLNEQFF	TGTGCCAGCAGCAACCCGCTCAATGAGCAGTTCTTC
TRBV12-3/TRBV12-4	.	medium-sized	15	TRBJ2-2	CASSLITGNTGELFF	TGTGCCAGCAGTTTAATAACAGGGAACACCGGGGAGCTGTTTTTT
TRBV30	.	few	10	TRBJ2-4	CAWGGDIQYF	TGTGCCTGGGGGGGAGACATTCAGTACTTC
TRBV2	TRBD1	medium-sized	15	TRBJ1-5	CASSEGTGSGQPQHF	TGTGCCAGCAGTGAAGGGACAGGGTCTGGTCAGCCCCAGCATTTT
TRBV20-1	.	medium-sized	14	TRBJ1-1	CSARDNGGHTEAFF	TGCAGTGCTAGAGATAACGGGGGCCACACTGAAGCTTTCTTT
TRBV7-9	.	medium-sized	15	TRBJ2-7	CASSLDHPTTYEQYF	TGTGCCAGCAGCTTAGACCACCCGACCACCTACGAGCAGTACTTC
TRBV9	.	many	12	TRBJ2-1	CASGRTPNEQFF	TGTGCCAGCGGACGTACACCAAATGAGCAGTTCTTC
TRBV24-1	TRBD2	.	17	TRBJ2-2	CATSVTSGGSITVELFF	TGTGCCACCAGTGTGACTAGCGGGGGTTCTATCACCGTGGAGCTGTTTTTT
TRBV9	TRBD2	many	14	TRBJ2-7	CASSGERGGYEQYF	TGTGCCAGCAGCGGGGAGCGGGGGGGGTACGAGCAGTACTTC
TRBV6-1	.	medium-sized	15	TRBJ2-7	CASSPPGKLFYEQYF	TGTGCCAGCAGTCCCCCCGGTAAACTCTTCTACGAGCAGTACTTC
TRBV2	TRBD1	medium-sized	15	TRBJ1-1	CASHAARTGGTEAFF	TGTGCCAGCCACGCAGCGCGGACAGGGGGTACTGAAGCTTTCTTT
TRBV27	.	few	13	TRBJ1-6	CASSQELNSPLHF	TGTGCCAGCAGTCAGGAGCTTAATTCACCCCTCCACTTT
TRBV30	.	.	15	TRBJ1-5	CAWSSTGAANQPQHF	TGTGCCTGGAGCTCAACGGGTGCGGCTAATCAGCCCCAGCATTTT